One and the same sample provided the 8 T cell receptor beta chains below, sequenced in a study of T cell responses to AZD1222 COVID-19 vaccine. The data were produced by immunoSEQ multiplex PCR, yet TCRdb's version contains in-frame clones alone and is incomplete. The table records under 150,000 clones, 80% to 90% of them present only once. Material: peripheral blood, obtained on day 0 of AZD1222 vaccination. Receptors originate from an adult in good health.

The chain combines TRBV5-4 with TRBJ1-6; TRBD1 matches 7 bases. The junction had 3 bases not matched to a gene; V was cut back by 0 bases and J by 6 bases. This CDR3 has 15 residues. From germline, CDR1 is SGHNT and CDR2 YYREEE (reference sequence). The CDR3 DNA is TGTGCCAGCAGCTTGGGCAGGGGGATTAATTCACCCCTCCACTTT. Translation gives CASSLGRGINSPLHF. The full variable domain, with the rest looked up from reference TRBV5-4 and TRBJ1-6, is ETGVTQSPTHLIKTRGQQVTLRCSSQSGHNTVSWYQQALGQGPQFIFQYYREEENGRGNFPPRFSGLQFPNYSSELNVNALELDDSALYLCASSLGRGINSPLHFGNGTRLTVT.

CDR3 bases: TGTGCCAGCAGCTTAGGGAGGACGGCAGGGCGGTTCCGCGCGCAGTACTTC. Protein sequence: CASSLGRTAGRFRAQYF. The genes are TRBV7-2 and TRBJ2-7; D possibly uses TRBD1 or TRBD2 (5 bases each). CDR1 and CDR2 from the germline V gene are SGHTA and FQGNSA. This CDR3 has 17 amino acids. Trimming shortened V by 1 base and J by 9 bases, and 25 bases separated the two germline ends.

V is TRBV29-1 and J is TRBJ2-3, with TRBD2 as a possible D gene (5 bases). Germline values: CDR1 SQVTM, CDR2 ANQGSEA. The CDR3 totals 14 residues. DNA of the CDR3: TGCAGTCTAGCTGGCACAGCCACTTCAGATACGCAGTATTTT. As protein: CSLAGTATSDTQYF.

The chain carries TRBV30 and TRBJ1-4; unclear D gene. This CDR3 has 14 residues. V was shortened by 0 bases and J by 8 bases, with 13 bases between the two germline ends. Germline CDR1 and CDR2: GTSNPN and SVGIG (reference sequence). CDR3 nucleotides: TGTGCCTGGAGTGTAAAGGCCGCCGGCGAAAAACTGTTTTTT. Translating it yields CAWSVKAAGEKLFF.

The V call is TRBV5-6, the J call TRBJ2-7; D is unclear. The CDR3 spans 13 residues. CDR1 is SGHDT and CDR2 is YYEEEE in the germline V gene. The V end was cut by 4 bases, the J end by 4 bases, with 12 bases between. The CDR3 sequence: CASSRTRQYEQYF. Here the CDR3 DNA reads TGTGCCAGCAGCCGGACCAGACAATACGAGCAGTACTTC.

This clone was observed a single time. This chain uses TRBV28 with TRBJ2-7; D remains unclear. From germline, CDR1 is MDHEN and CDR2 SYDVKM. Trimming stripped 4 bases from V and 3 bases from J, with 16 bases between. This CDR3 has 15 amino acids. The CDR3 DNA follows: TGTGCCAGCAGTTCATTAACACAGAAACGCTACGAGCAGTACTTC. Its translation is CASSSLTQKRYEQYF.

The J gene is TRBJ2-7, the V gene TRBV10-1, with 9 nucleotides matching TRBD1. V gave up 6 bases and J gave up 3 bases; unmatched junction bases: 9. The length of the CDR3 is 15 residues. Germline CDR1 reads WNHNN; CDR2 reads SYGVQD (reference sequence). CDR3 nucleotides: TGCGCCAGCAGACGAGACAGGGGGTTAATCTACGAGCAGTACTTC. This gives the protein CASRRDRGLIYEQYF.

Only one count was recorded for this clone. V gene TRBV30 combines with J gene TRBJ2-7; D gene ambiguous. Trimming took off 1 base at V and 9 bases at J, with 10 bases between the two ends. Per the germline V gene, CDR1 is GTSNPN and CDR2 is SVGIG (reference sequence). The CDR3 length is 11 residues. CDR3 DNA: TGTGCCTGGAGTGAGGTGGGCGGGCAGTACTTC. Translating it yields CAWSEVGGQYF.